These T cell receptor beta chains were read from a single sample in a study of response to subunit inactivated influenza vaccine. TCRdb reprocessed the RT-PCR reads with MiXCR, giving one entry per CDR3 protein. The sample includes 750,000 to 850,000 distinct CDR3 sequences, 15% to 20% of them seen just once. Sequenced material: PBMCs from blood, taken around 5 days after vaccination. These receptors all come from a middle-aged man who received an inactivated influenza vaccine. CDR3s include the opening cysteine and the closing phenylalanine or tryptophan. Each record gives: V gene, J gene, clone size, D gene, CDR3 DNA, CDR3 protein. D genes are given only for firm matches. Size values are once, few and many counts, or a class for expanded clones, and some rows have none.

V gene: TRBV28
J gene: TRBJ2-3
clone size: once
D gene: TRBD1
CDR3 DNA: TGTGCCAGCAGTCGACAGGGGTTTACAGATACGCAGTATTTT
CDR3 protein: CASSRQGFTDTQYF

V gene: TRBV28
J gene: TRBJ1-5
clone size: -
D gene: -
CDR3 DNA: TGTGCCAGCAGATGGTCTGGTCAGCCCCAGCATTTT
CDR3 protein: CASRWSGQPQHF

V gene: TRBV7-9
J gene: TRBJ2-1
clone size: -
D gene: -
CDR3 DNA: TGTGCCAGCAGTTATGGACTACACAATGAGCAGTTCTTC
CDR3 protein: CASSYGLHNEQFF

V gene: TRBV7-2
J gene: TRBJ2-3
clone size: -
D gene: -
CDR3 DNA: TGTGCCAGCAGCGTCACCGGGACGCCCCTAGATACGCAGTATTTT
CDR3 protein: CASSVTGTPLDTQYF

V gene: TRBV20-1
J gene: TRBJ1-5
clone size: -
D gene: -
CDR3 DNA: TGCAGTGCTAGAGATAATATCGAGAGCCAGCATTTT
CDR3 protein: CSARDNIESQHF

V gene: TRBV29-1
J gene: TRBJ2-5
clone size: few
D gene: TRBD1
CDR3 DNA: TGCAGCGCGCCGGGACAGGGGGCTTGGGGAGGTGAGACCCAGTACTTC
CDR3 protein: CSAPGQGAWGGETQYF

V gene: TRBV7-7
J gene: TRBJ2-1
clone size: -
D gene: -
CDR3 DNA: TGTGCTAGCAGCTTGACAGCAGGGTTTAATGAGCAGTTCTTC
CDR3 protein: CASSLTAGFNEQFF

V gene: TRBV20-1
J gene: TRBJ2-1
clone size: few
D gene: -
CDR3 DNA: TGCAGTGCTGAGCGTGGACAGCTCAATGAGCAGTTCTTC
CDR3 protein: CSAERGQLNEQFF

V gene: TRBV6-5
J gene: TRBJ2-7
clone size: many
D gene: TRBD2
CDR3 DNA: TGTGCCAGCAGTTACTCTACTAGCGGGGTCGGGCAGTACTTC
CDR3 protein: CASSYSTSGVGQYF

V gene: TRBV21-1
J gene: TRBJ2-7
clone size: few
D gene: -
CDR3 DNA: TGTGCCAGCAGAAAAGGACTAGTCCACGAGCAGTACTTC
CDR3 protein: CASRKGLVHEQYF

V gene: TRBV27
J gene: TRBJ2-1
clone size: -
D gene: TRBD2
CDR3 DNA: TGTGCCAGCAGTACCGGGACTAGCGGGAGAGGGTCCTACAATGAGCAGTTCTTC
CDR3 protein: CASSTGTSGRGSYNEQFF

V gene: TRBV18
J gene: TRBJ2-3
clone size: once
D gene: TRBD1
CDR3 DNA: TGTGCCAGCTCCCCGACCCCGGGACAGGGGGCCACAGATACGCAGTATTTT
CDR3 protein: CASSPTPGQGATDTQYF

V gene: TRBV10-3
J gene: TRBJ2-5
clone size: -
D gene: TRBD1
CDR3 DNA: TGTGCCACCCGGGACAGGGGCGTACAAGAGACCCAGTACTTC
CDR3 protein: CATRDRGVQETQYF

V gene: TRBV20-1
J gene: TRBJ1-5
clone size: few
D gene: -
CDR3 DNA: TGCAGTGCTAGCGGCTCGCGGGTCCAACTTAGCAATCAGCCCCAGCATTTT
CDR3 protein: CSASGSRVQLSNQPQHF

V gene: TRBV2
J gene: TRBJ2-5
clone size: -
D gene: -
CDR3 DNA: TGTGCCAGCAGTGAAGCTGTCCAAGAGACCCAGTACTTC
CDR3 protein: CASSEAVQETQYF

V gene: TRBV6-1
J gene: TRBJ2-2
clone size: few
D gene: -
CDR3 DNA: TGTGCCAGCAGTCCTTGGGATGCGAACACCGGGGAGCTGTTTTTT
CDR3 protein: CASSPWDANTGELFF

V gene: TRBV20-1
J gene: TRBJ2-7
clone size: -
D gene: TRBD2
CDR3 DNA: TGCAGTGCTAGTGCGGGACTAGCGGCAACCTACGAGCAGTACTTC
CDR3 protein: CSASAGLAATYEQYF

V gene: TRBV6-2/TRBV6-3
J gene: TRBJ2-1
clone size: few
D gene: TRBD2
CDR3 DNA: TGTGCCAGCAGTTACTCGCGGCTAGCGGGGATCTACAATGAGCAGTTCTTC
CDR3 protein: CASSYSRLAGIYNEQFF

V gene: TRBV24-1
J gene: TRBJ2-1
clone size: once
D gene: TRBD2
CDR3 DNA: TGTGCCACCAGTGAGCCAGCGGGGGATGGATACAATGAGCAGTTCTTC
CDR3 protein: CATSEPAGDGYNEQFF

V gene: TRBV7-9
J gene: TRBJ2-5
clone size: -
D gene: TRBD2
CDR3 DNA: TGTGCAGCTGGGCGAGGGACTAGCAGGTACCAAGAGACCCAGTACTTC
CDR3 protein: CAAGRGTSRYQETQYF

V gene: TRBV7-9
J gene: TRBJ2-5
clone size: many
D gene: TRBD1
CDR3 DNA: TGTGCCAGCAGCTTAGGGGGACAGCCACAAGAGACCCAGTACTTC
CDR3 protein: CASSLGGQPQETQYF

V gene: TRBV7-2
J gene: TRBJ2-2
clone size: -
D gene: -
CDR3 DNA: TGTGCCAGCAGCTTTAGCAGTTCGAACACCGGGGAGCTGTTTTTT
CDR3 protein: CASSFSSSNTGELFF

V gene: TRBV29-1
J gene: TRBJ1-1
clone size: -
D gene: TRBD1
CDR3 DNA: TGCCCGGCCGGGACAGGGGAAGAATGGAACACTGAAGCTTTCTTT
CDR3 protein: CPAGTGEEWNTEAFF